The 29 T cell receptor beta chains presented below share a single source sample, sequenced in a study of blood T cell repertoires in COVID-19 (dated by TCRdb to 2020 to 2022). Library preparation used the immunoSEQ multiplex PCR assay. The table comes from immuneACCESS by way of TCRdb, which keeps in-frame sequences with V and J called. Part of the clones is missing from these tables; in studies checked, under half for an unresolved V gene and the rest for unknown reasons. The sample has some 320,000 clones on record, almost 85% of them singletons. The ten largest clones capture approximately 7.6% of the sample. The sequencing sample was made of peripheral blood. All receptors derive from a human donor in a cohort sampled during active COVID-19.

The rearrangement links TRBV9 to TRBJ1-6; 9 bases map to TRBD1. The CDR3 consists of 14 residues. Per germline, CDR1 SGDLS and CDR2 YYNGEE. J gave up 9 bases and V 4 bases, and 5 bases lay outside the gene matches. CDR3 loop: CASSSGTGSSPLHF. CDR3 in DNA: TGTGCCAGCAGCTCCGGGACAGGGAGTTCACCCCTCCACTTT. Full variable domain (missing parts from reference TRBV9 and TRBJ1-6): DSGVTQTPKHLITATGQRVTLRCSPRSGDLSVYWYQQSLDQGLQFLIQYYNGEERAKGNILERFSAQQFPDLHSELNLSSLELGDSALYFCASSSGTGSSPLHFGNGTRLTVT.

This sequence joins TRBV6-1 and TRBJ1-5; D unclear. V was shortened by 0 bases and J by 6 bases, with 9 bases between the two germline ends. The CDR3 length is 14 residues. Germline V gene sequence: CDR1 MNHNS, CDR2 SASEGT. The CDR3 DNA follows: TGTGCCAGCAGTGAAGCGCGGGTAGGTCAGCCCCAGCATTTT. Translated, it gives CASSEARVGQPQHF.

This clone was detected many times. The rearrangement uses TRBV11-1 and TRBJ1-6; 8 bases are shared with TRBD1. After removal of 5 bases from V and 10 bases from J, the junction contained 10 bases not matched to a gene. CDR3 length: 15 residues. From germline, CDR1 is SGHAT and CDR2 FQDESV (reference sequence). The CDR3: CASSTGQGRGSPLHF. In DNA form, the CDR3 reads TGTGCCAGCAGCACTGGACAGGGCAGGGGGTCACCCCTCCACTTT.

This sequence joins TRBV7-8 and TRBJ2-7; 8 bases line up with TRBD1. With V trimmed by 2 bases and J by 5 bases, 8 bases remained unmatched. The CDR3 loop spans 15 amino acids. Looked up from germline, CDR1 is SGHVS and CDR2 is FQNEAQ. The CDR3 nucleotides are TGTGCCAGCAGCTTATCGACAGGGGTCTTTCACGAGCAGTACTTC. Translating it yields CASSLSTGVFHEQYF.

V usage is TRBV6-6 and J usage is TRBJ1-1; D call uncertain. V was cut by 6 bases and J by 5 bases, with 13 bases left in between. Germline V gives CDR1 MNHNY, CDR2 SVGAGI (reference sequence). The CDR3 extends over 13 amino acids. This CDR3 is CASSIPVRTEAFF. CDR3 sequence (DNA): TGTGCCAGCAGCATCCCTGTTCGGACTGAAGCTTTCTTT.

This sequence joins TRBV5-6 and TRBJ1-6; TRBD1 matches 9 bases. V dropped 4 bases and J dropped 0; count of bases not matched to a gene: 5. The germline V gene encodes CDR1 SGHDT and CDR2 YYEEEE. The CDR3 totals 17 residues. The CDR3 DNA sequence: TGTGCCAGCAGCGGAGGGACAGGGAGCTCCTATAATTCACCCCTCCACTTT. It yields the protein CASSGGTGSSYNSPLHF.

This chain links TRBV3-1 (or the pseudogene TRBV3-2) with TRBJ2-2; 9 positions agree with TRBD2. The CDR3 covers 16 residues. Germline assignment: CDR1 LGHDT and CDR2 YNNKEL (reference sequence). With V trimmed by 4 bases and J by 6 bases, 9 bases remained unmatched. The CDR3 sequence: CASSPAGGGAPGELFF. The CDR3 DNA reads as TGTGCCAGCAGCCCCGCCGGCGGGGGGGCCCCCGGGGAGCTGTTTTTT.

The chain has TRBV11-2 and TRBJ2-7, with 8 bases that match TRBD1. From germline, CDR1 is SGHAT and CDR2 FQNNGV. The trim removed 6 bases at V and 2 bases at J, leaving 9 bases unmatched. The CDR3 is 15 amino acids. The CDR3 DNA follows: TGTGCCAGCAGGTACCCCGGGACAGGAGCCTACGAGCAGTACTTC. As protein: CASRYPGTGAYEQYF.

The chain joins TRBV6-2 or TRBV6-3 to TRBJ2-3; a possible D gene is TRBD2 (6 bases). The CDR3 extends over 13 amino acids. V was cut by 4 bases and J by 2 bases, with 7 bases left in between. Germline values: CDR1 MNHEY, CDR2 SVGEGT. The DNA of the CDR3 is TGTGCCAGCAGTTGGGGGGTCACAGATACGCAGTATTTT. Translation gives CASSWGVTDTQYF.

The CDR3 region has the DNA TGTGCCAGCAGCCAAGGGATTGGGACAGGGGTCATTCAGTACTTC. This sequence encodes CASSQGIGTGVIQYF. The rearrangement uses TRBV11-1 and TRBJ2-4; 10 positions agree with TRBD1. Germline trimming cut 5 bases from V and 9 bases from J; bases unmatched to any gene: 10. CDR1 SGHAT and CDR2 FQDESV come from the germline V gene (reference sequence). This CDR3 comprises 15 residues.

The chain recombines TRBV2 with TRBJ1-6, with 8 bases fitting TRBD1. Trimming removed 1 base from V and 5 bases from J; junction bases left unmatched: 4. In germline, CDR1 is SNHLY, CDR2 FYNNEI. The CDR3 spans 16 residues. This chain's CDR3 is CASSEVDRAHNSPLHF. CDR3 DNA: TGTGCCAGCAGTGAAGTGGACAGGGCCCATAATTCACCCCTCCACTTT.

The chain has TRBV20-1 and TRBJ2-7; D may match TRBD1 or TRBD2 (5 bases each). The CDR3 runs 14 residues. The V gene's germline CDR1 is DFQATT and CDR2 SNEGSKA (reference sequence). V lost 4 bases and J lost 3, with 16 bases in between. In nucleotides, the CDR3 is TGCAGTGCTAATGAGGGATCAGGGATCTACGAGCAGTACTTC. Translated, it gives CSANEGSGIYEQYF.

V and J are TRBV5-1 and TRBJ1-4; 8 nucleotides align to TRBD1. The CDR3 runs 16 residues. Germline lookup yields CDR1 SGHRS and CDR2 YFSETQ. Trimming took 0 bases from V and 5 from J; bases not matched to a gene: 6. The CDR3 spells CASSLARGTGNEKLFF. The CDR3 bases are TGCGCCAGCAGCTTGGCTCGAGGGACAGGAAATGAAAAACTGTTTTTT.

The rearrangement uses TRBV7-8 and TRBJ1-5, with a weak D call TRBD1 (6 bases). This CDR3 region has 15 residues. Germline CDR1 reads SGHVS; CDR2 reads FQNEAQ. V dropped 1 base and J dropped 2 bases, with 9 bases sitting between them. DNA for the CDR3: TGTGCCAGCAGCTTAGACAGGGTCGGCAATCAGCCCCAGCATTTT. Its protein product is CASSLDRVGNQPQHF.

The chain links TRBV5-1 to TRBJ2-3; 11 bases are a match to TRBD2. The germline V gene encodes CDR1 SGHRS and CDR2 YFSETQ. V gave up 7 bases and J gave up 4 bases; unmatched junction bases: 11. The CDR3 covers 16 residues. DNA for the CDR3: TGCGCCAGCCGGGAACTAGCGGGGGTTCTGCCAGATACGCAGTATTTT. This translates into CASRELAGVLPDTQYF.

Points on this clone: Other DNA sequences from this sample encode an identical CDR3 as well. This chain links TRBV11-3 with TRBJ1-1; D is uncertain. Trimming took 5 bases from V and 0 from J, leaving 7 bases between them. Germline values: CDR1 SGHNT, CDR2 YENEEA. The CDR3 totals 13 residues. Written as DNA, the CDR3 is TGTGCCAGCAGCCTTGGAGTGAACACTGAAGCTTTCTTT. This translates into CASSLGVNTEAFF.

The CDR3 region is CASSATSASYNEQFF. CDR3 in DNA: TGTGCCAGCAGCGCGACTAGCGCCTCCTACAATGAGCAGTTCTTC. The chain links TRBV7-3 to TRBJ2-1, with 8 nucleotides matching TRBD2. The CDR3 runs to 15 residues. The V gene's germline CDR1 is SGHTA and CDR2 FQGTGA. With V trimmed by 5 bases and J by 0 bases, 3 bases remained unmatched.

V and J are TRBV3-1 (or the pseudogene TRBV3-2) and TRBJ2-7, with D possibly TRBD2 on 7 matching bases. V was trimmed by 6 bases and J by 2 bases, leaving 17 bases between them. The CDR3 length is 15 residues. Germline CDR1 is LGHDT and CDR2 is YNNKEL (reference sequence). The CDR3 coding sequence is TGTGCCAGCAGTGAAGGGGGGGGGTTACCCTACGAGCAGTACTTC. This codes for CASSEGGGLPYEQYF.

The J gene is TRBJ2-3, the V gene TRBV18, with 13 bases identical to TRBD2. Germline lookup yields CDR1 KGHSH and CDR2 LQKENI. Trimming cost V 4 bases and J 1 base; bases outside gene matches: 2. The CDR3 runs 16 residues. The CDR3 DNA reads as TGTGCCAGCTCACTCGGGACTAGCGGGGGCACAGATACGCAGTATTTT. It specifies CASSLGTSGGTDTQYF.

The CDR3 bases are TGTGCCTGGCAGGACAGGGTTGGTTACAATGAGCAGTTCTTC. This sequence encodes CAWQDRVGYNEQFF. This chain joins TRBV30 and TRBJ2-1; 8 bases line up with TRBD1. The CDR3 has 14 residues. Looked up from germline, CDR1 is GTSNPN and CDR2 is SVGIG (reference sequence). With 5 bases clipped from V and 4 bases from J, the junction kept 7 bases outside the gene matches.

The V call is TRBV2, the J call TRBJ1-6, with D perhaps matching TRBD1 (6 bases). The V gene's germline CDR1 is SNHLY and CDR2 FYNNEI. The germline V and J ends were trimmed by 2 bases and 6 bases, with 8 bases remaining between them. This CDR3 spans 14 amino acids. The CDR3 sequence: CASSETGPNSPLHF. Written as DNA, the CDR3 is TGTGCCAGCAGTGAAACAGGGCCTAATTCACCCCTCCACTTT.

The rearrangement joins TRBV9 to TRBJ1-1; 7 bases line up with TRBD1. Unmatched junction bases numbered 7, after V lost 3 bases and J lost 2 bases. CDR1 and CDR2 from the germline V gene are SGDLS and YYNGEE. This CDR3 is 15 amino acids long. The chain's CDR3 is CASSAEGTANTEAFF. The CDR3 coding sequence is TGTGCCAGCAGCGCCGAAGGGACAGCCAACACTGAAGCTTTCTTT.

V usage is TRBV2 and J usage is TRBJ2-7, with a possible D match to TRBD1 (5 bases). The CDR3 runs to 13 residues. Germline lookup yields CDR1 SNHLY and CDR2 FYNNEI. V lost 8 bases, J lost 0 bases, and 11 bases lay in between. CDR3 sequence (DNA): TGTGCCAGCTACGACAGCAGCTCCTACGAGCAGTACTTC. This gives the protein CASYDSSSYEQYF.

The rearrangement uses TRBV6-5 and TRBJ2-2; TRBD2 matches 9 bases. From germline, CDR1 is MNHEY and CDR2 SVGAGI. This CDR3 is built from 15 residues. After removal of 2 bases from V and 7 bases from J, the junction contained 5 bases not matched to a gene. CDR3 nucleotides: TGTGCCAGCAGTTACGGACTAGCGACACTCGGGGAGCTGTTTTTT. Its translation is CASSYGLATLGELFF.

The chain employs TRBV19 and TRBJ1-1; D is ambiguous. There are 13 residues in the CDR3. Germline CDR1 reads LNHDA; CDR2 reads SQIVND (reference sequence). Trimming removed 5 bases from V and 1 base from J, with 8 bases in between. The CDR3 sequence is CASSFTKNTEAFF. The CDR3 DNA reads as TGTGCCAGTAGTTTCACAAAGAACACTGAAGCTTTCTTT.

As regards this clone: Sequence at one end of the junction differs from germline and may be a read error. The chain has TRBV27 and TRBJ2-5; possibly TRBD2 for D (6 bases). Germline V gene sequence: CDR1 MNHEY, CDR2 SMNVEV (reference sequence). CDR3 length equals 15 residues. Written as DNA, the CDR3 is TGTGCCAGCAGTTTATATGGAAGGACGGGAGAGAACCAGTACTTC. This codes for CASSLYGRTGENQYF.

This chain joins TRBV2 and TRBJ2-7; the match to TRBD1 covers 8 bases. J lost 3 bases, V lost 4 bases, and 2 bases had no gene match. CDR1 SNHLY and CDR2 FYNNEI come from the germline V gene. The CDR3 length is 13 residues. The CDR3 sequence is CASSAGTGYEQYF. The CDR3 nucleotides are TGTGCCAGCAGTGCCGGGACAGGCTACGAGCAGTACTTC.

The rearrangement joins TRBV6-5 to TRBJ2-1; 7 bases are a match to TRBD2. Germline-derived CDR1 and CDR2 are MNHEY and SVGAGI. V gave up 8 bases and J gave up 8 bases; unmatched junction bases: 9. The CDR3 has 13 residues. In DNA form, the CDR3 reads TGTGCCAGCGCCGGGACTATAAACGATGAGCAGTTCTTC. It codes for CASAGTINDEQFF.

This chain connects TRBV2 to TRBJ1-4; perhaps TRBD1 as D (6 bases). The V gene's germline CDR1 is SNHLY and CDR2 FYNNEI. The V end was cut by 6 bases, the J end by 7 bases, with 15 bases between. This CDR3 contains 14 residues. The CDR3 here is CASRVGGAGEKLFF. The DNA of the CDR3 is TGTGCCAGCAGGGTTGGGGGGGCTGGTGAAAAACTGTTTTTT.